This is a list of T cell receptor beta chains from one sample in a study of Ad26.COV2.S vaccination and SARS-CoV-2 variants. The data were produced by immunoSEQ multiplex PCR, yet TCRdb's version contains in-frame clones alone and is incomplete. This sample has fewer than 600,000 clones, with 89% found just once. The sequenced sample was peripheral blood, obtained in a trial of Ad26.COV2.S vaccine versus placebo. These receptor sequences come from a person between 18 and 65 years old who received the Ad26.COV2.S COVID-19 vaccine or a placebo. The CDR3 runs from the conserved cysteine through the conserved F or W. D genes are given only for firm matches. Only some rows state a clone size, as once, few, many or a class for expanded clones.

TGCGCCAGCAGCCAGGGACCAACCGGGGAGCTGTTTTTT,CASSQGPTGELFF,-,TRBV5-1,TRBJ2-2,-
TGTGCCAGCAGTTCCACCCTAACCGAGCAGTACTTC,CASSSTLTEQYF,-,TRBV6-5,TRBJ2-7,-
TGTGCCACCAGTGAGTCTACCTTAGGGGGCAATGAGCAGTTCTTC,CATSESTLGGNEQFF,-,TRBV24-1,TRBJ2-1,-
TGTGCCAGTAGGACAACAGGGGGGACCCAAGAGACCCAGTACTTC,CASRTTGGTQETQYF,TRBD1,TRBV19,TRBJ2-5,-
TGTGCCAGCAGCGCATCTAGCGGGGGGAGAGATACGCAGTATTTT,CASSASSGGRDTQYF,TRBD2,TRBV9,TRBJ2-3,once
TGTGCCACCAGTGATTTGCAGCGGAGCGGGAGAGATACGCAGTATTTT,CATSDLQRSGRDTQYF,TRBD2,TRBV24-1,TRBJ2-3,-
TGTGCCAGTAGTATAGACCGGGGGGCAGCTTTCTTT,CASSIDRGAAFF,-,TRBV19,TRBJ1-1,-
TGCAGTGTTGTATTCAATGAGCAGTTCTTC,CSVVFNEQFF,-,TRBV20-1,TRBJ2-1,-
TGTGCCAGCAGCCAAGTTTTCCACGAGCAGTACTTC,CASSQVFHEQYF,-,TRBV3-1/TRBV3-2,TRBJ2-7,-
TGTGCCTTCAGGATCAGACCGGGACAGCCCTACGAGCAGTACTTC,CAFRIRPGQPYEQYF,TRBD1,TRBV30,TRBJ2-7,-
TGTGCCAGCAGTTTTTGGGGGCGGGAGAGGAACGAGCAGTACTTC,CASSFWGRERNEQYF,-,TRBV28,TRBJ2-7,-
TGTGCCAGCAGTTTAGTTGGAGAGAGCTCCTACAATGAGCAGTTCTTC,CASSLVGESSYNEQFF,-,TRBV27,TRBJ2-1,once
TGTGCCAGCAGTAGGCGGGCGAACACCGGGGAGCTGTTTTTT,CASSRRANTGELFF,-,TRBV27,TRBJ2-2,-
TGTGCCACCAGCAGAGATGACGGGTCAGTAACTATGAACACTGAAGCTTTCTTT,CATSRDDGSVTMNTEAFF,-,TRBV15,TRBJ1-1,-
TGTGCCAGCTCACGGGACACCGCCTACGAGCAGTACTTC,CASSRDTAYEQYF,-,TRBV18,TRBJ2-7,-
TGTGCCAGCAGCTCAAATTCCCGGACAGATTATGGCTACACCTTC,CASSSNSRTDYGYTF,-,TRBV7-9,TRBJ1-2,-
TGTGCCAGCAGTTTAACCCGACAGGGGGCGTACAATGAGCAGTTCTTC,CASSLTRQGAYNEQFF,TRBD1,TRBV28,TRBJ2-1,-
TGTGCCAGCAGCCCATATCCCGGGACAGGGGTAACAGATACGCAGTATTTT,CASSPYPGTGVTDTQYF,TRBD1,TRBV7-9,TRBJ2-3,-
TGTGCCAGCAGCTTAGAAGCAACCGATTCTGCAACTAATGAAAAACTGTTTTTT,CASSLEATDSATNEKLFF,-,TRBV7-2,TRBJ1-4,-
TGCAGCGTAAGGGACAGGGGGTCGAACACCGGGGAGCTGTTTTTT,CSVRDRGSNTGELFF,TRBD1,TRBV29-1,TRBJ2-2,-
TGTGCCAGCAGCTTAGGGGCGGCGAGCTCTGGAAACACCATATATTTT,CASSLGAASSGNTIYF,-,TRBV7-6,TRBJ1-3,once
TGCGCCAGCAGCTTGGAGTGGGGAGGGAACACTGAAGCTTTCTTT,CASSLEWGGNTEAFF,-,TRBV5-1,TRBJ1-1,-
TGTGCCAGCAGCCCTCGGGGACTTTCTAGCACAGATACGCAGTATTTT,CASSPRGLSSTDTQYF,-,TRBV11-2,TRBJ2-3,-
TGTGCTAGTGGTTCTGGGGTCCAAGAGACCCAGTACTTC,CASGSGVQETQYF,-,TRBV12-5,TRBJ2-5,-
TGTGCCAGCAGCCTGGGACTGGGGAATAACTATGGCTACACCTTC,CASSLGLGNNYGYTF,-,TRBV5-6,TRBJ1-2,few
TGTGCCAGCAGCATACCGGGGGGGAGCTCCTACAATGAGCAGTTCTTC,CASSIPGGSSYNEQFF,TRBD2,TRBV5-7,TRBJ2-1,-
TGTGCCAGCAGTTACTCACAGGCAACTAATGAAAAACTGTTTTTT,CASSYSQATNEKLFF,-,TRBV6-5,TRBJ1-4,-
TGTGCCAGTAGTATTGACCGCTCGAACACCGGGGAGCTGTTTTTT,CASSIDRSNTGELFF,-,TRBV19,TRBJ2-2,-
TGTGCCAGCACCCAACGTCCCTTTCTCTACCGCGGGACAGGCCAAAAGACCCAGTACTTC,CASTQRPFLYRGTGQKTQYF,-,TRBV21-1,TRBJ2-5,-
TGTGCCAGCAGCTTGACTAGCGGGAATTCCTACGAGCAGTACTTC,CASSLTSGNSYEQYF,TRBD2,TRBV5-4,TRBJ2-7,-
TGTGCCAGCAGCGTAGGGGGACTGTACTATAGCTCCTACAATGAGCAGTTCTTC,CASSVGGLYYSSYNEQFF,-,TRBV11-3,TRBJ2-1,-
TGTGCCAGCAGTTTAGTTAGCGGGAGTGCGTACGAGCAGTACTTC,CASSLVSGSAYEQYF,TRBD2,TRBV28,TRBJ2-7,-
TGCGCCAGCAGCCCCGAGGGACAGAGGTACACTGAAGCTTTCTTT,CASSPEGQRYTEAFF,TRBD1,TRBV5-1,TRBJ1-1,-
TGTGCCAGCAGACAGGGGATCCATAATTCACCCCTCCACTTT,CASRQGIHNSPLHF,TRBD1,TRBV3-1/TRBV3-2,TRBJ1-6,-
TGTGCCAGCAGTTTAGTACCCCCCTATGGCTACACCTTC,CASSLVPPYGYTF,-,TRBV12-3/TRBV12-4,TRBJ1-2,-
TGTGCCAGTAGTAATCCCTTTGGGACTAGTAGATCGTACGAGCAGTACTTC,CASSNPFGTSRSYEQYF,TRBD2,TRBV19,TRBJ2-7,few
TGTGCCAGCAGCTTATCCGTTCCGGGGGGACCCTATGGCTACACCTTC,CASSLSVPGGPYGYTF,-,TRBV7-2,TRBJ1-2,-